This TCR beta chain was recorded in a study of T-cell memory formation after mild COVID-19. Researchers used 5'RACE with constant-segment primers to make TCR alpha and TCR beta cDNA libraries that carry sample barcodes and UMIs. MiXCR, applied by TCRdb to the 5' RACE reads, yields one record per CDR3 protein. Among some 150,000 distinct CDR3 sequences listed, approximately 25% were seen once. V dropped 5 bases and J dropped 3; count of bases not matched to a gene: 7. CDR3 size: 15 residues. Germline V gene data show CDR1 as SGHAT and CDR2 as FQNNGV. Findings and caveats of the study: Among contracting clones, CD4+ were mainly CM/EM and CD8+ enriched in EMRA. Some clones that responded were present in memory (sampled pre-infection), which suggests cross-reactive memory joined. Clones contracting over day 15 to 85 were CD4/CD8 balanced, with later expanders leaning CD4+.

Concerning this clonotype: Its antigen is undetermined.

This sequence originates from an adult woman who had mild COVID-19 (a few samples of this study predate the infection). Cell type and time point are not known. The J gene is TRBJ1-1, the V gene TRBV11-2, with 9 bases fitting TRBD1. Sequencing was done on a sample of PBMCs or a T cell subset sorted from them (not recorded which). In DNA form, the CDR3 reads TGTGCCAGCAGCCCGATGACAGGGGGGGACACTGAAGCTTTCTTT. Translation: CASSPMTGGDTEAFF.